One and the same sample provided the 13 T cell receptor beta chains below, sequenced in a study of OX40 agonist ivuxolimab in advanced cancers. Some clones are missing from TCRdb's copy, which holds only in-frame ones; the method was immunoSEQ multiplex PCR. The top ten clones hold 12% of a sample with 45,000 to 50,000 clones, around 92% of them seen once. Material: CD4+ or CD8+ T cells sorted from blood, obtained in a trial of the OX40 agonist ivuxolimab. Every receptor here comes from an adult with an advanced solid tumor such as melanoma, head and neck, liver or kidney cancer.

The chain uses TRBV9 and TRBJ2-3; 12 nucleotides agree with TRBD2. J lost 4 bases, V lost 3 bases, and 9 bases had no gene match. The CDR3 is 17 amino acids. Germline-derived CDR1 and CDR2 are SGDLS and YYNGEE. DNA of the CDR3: TGTGCCAGCAGCGCACAACTAGCGGGGGGCGGGGCAGATACGCAGTATTTT. It codes for CASSAQLAGGGADTQYF.

The chain employs TRBV11-3 and TRBJ2-7; 9 nucleotides agree with TRBD1. With V trimmed by 0 bases and J by 6 bases, 12 bases remained unmatched. The CDR3 length is 17 residues. The V gene's germline CDR1 is SGHNT and CDR2 YENEEA. The chain's CDR3 is CASSLEPAGTGLAEQYF. In DNA, the CDR3 is TGTGCCAGCAGCTTAGAACCGGCCGGGACAGGGCTTGCCGAGCAGTACTTC.

The genes are TRBV29-1 and TRBJ1-2; no reliable D call. Germline V gene lookup returns CDR1 SQVTM and CDR2 ANQGSEA. The V end was cut by 4 bases, the J end by 3 bases, with 12 bases between. The CDR3 extends over 13 amino acids. The CDR3 region is CSVVDPRDYGYTF. CDR3 sequence (DNA): TGCAGCGTTGTTGATCCCCGGGACTATGGCTACACCTTC.

The V gene is TRBV2, the J gene TRBJ1-1; the D is unclear. This CDR3 region has 12 residues. Germline CDR1 SNHLY, CDR2 FYNNEI. Trimming cost V 6 bases and J 7 bases, with 12 bases left between them. The chain's CDR3 is CASRTAAFEAFF. CDR3 bases: TGTGCCAGCAGGACTGCGGCTTTTGAAGCTTTCTTT.

The CDR3 loop reads CASSLGQGAYEQYF. The CDR3 nucleotides are TGTGCCAGCAGCTTGGGACAGGGGGCCTACGAGCAGTACTTC. The rearrangement links TRBV11-2 to TRBJ2-7; 11 bases are a match to TRBD1. V was clipped by 3 bases and J by 2 bases; unmatched bases: 0. CDR1 and CDR2 from the germline V gene are SGHAT and FQNNGV. The CDR3 extends over 14 amino acids.

The rearrangement joins TRBV10-3 to TRBJ1-1, with D tentatively TRBD1 (5 bases). V lost 7 bases, J lost 0 bases, and 12 bases lay in between. There are 14 residues in the CDR3. The V gene's germline CDR1 is ENHRY and CDR2 SYGVKD. The DNA for the CDR3 is TGTGCCATCAAGGAACAGGCTTTGAACACTGAAGCTTTCTTT. Translation: CAIKEQALNTEAFF.

V gene TRBV5-1 combines with J gene TRBJ2-2; 8 bases are shared with TRBD2. Germline CDR1 SGHRS, CDR2 YFSETQ. CDR3 length: 19 amino acids. The V gene end was trimmed by 0 bases and the J gene end by 1 base; junction bases not matched to a gene: 11. The CDR3 region is CASSLVEPELAGNTGELFF. In nucleotides, the CDR3 is TGCGCCAGCAGCTTGGTTGAGCCGGAGCTAGCGGGGAACACCGGGGAGCTGTTTTTT.

The chain links TRBV28 to TRBJ2-7; no clear D gene. Looked up from germline, CDR1 is MDHEN and CDR2 is SYDVKM. Between the trimmed V and J ends, which lost 1 base and 3 bases, there was a span of 7 bases. This CDR3 has 13 residues. Here the CDR3 reads CASSLLGHYEQYF. For the CDR3, the DNA is TGTGCCAGCAGTTTATTGGGCCACTACGAGCAGTACTTC.

This clone was detected once. DNA for the CDR3: TGCGCCAGCAGCTTGGTACGGCAGACTGAAGCTTTCTTT. This translates into CASSLVRQTEAFF. The chain has TRBV5-1 and TRBJ1-1; D is unresolved. V lost 0 bases and J 5 bases, leaving 8 bases between the germline ends. CDR1 and CDR2 from the germline V gene are SGHRS and YFSETQ. The CDR3 covers 13 residues.

J is TRBJ2-7 and V is TRBV9; perhaps TRBD1 as D (6 bases). V was trimmed by 4 bases and J by 7 bases, leaving 18 bases between them. The CDR3 contains 14 residues. Germline values: CDR1 SGDLS, CDR2 YYNGEE. The CDR3 protein is CASSSLGQFWEQYF. The DNA for the CDR3 is TGTGCCAGCAGCTCCCTTGGACAGTTTTGGGAGCAGTACTTC.

A few counts support this clone. This rearrangement joins TRBV7-8 to TRBJ1-5; TRBD1 matches 7 bases. CDR3 size: 14 residues. V gave up 4 bases and J gave up 6 bases; unmatched junction bases: 6. The germline gives CDR1 SGHVS, CDR2 FQNEAQ. The CDR3 region is CASSSSGGGQPQHF. In DNA form, the CDR3 reads TGTGCCAGCAGCTCATCAGGGGGGGGTCAGCCCCAGCATTTT.

This clone has only one observation. V is TRBV4-1 and J is TRBJ2-3; D may be TRBD2 (5 bases). This CDR3 spans 13 amino acids. Germline CDR1 is MGHRA and CDR2 is YSYEKL. The V gene lost 6 bases and the J gene lost 5 bases, with 12 bases spanning the gap. The CDR3 loop is CASRPDWKDTQYF. Written as DNA, the CDR3 is TGCGCCAGCAGACCGGACTGGAAAGATACGCAGTATTTT.

This chain uses TRBV2 with TRBJ2-7; D ambiguous. The CDR3 sequence is 13 residues long. Looked up from germline, CDR1 is SNHLY and CDR2 is FYNNEI. V was shortened by 8 bases and J by 2 bases, with 13 bases between the two germline ends. The DNA for the CDR3 is TGTGCCAGCCATCCCACCCCCACCTACGAGCAGTACTTC. Residues: CASHPTPTYEQYF.